This entry features one TCR beta chain sequence. The source of the sample is a study of T cells in Graves' hyperthyroidism and ophthalmopathy. Amplification of TCR beta CDR3 regions was performed using RNA transcripts as template. Researchers ran a first-round RT-PCR on the TCR CDR3 using the HTBI primer set. Using its own MiXCR run on the multiplex PCR reads, TCRdb lists one record per CDR3 protein. Altogether 300,000 to 450,000 distinct CDR3 sequences are present, 13% being singletons, with the ten largest covering less than 10%. CDR3 size: 13 residues. Germline loops: CDR1 DFQATT, CDR2 SNEGSKA (reference sequence). V was shortened by 3 bases and J by 4 bases, with 12 bases between the two germline ends.

The source material was blood. This clonotype originated in a woman aged 18-29 years with Graves' hyperthyroidism. The chain joins TRBV20-1 to TRBJ2-5; D unresolved. The CDR3 here is CSARYLLGETQYF. CDR3 sequence (DNA): TGCAGTGCTAGGTACCTCCTGGGAGAGACCCAGTACTTC.